Listed here are 2 T cell receptor beta chains from one sample, sequenced in a study of blood T cells in healthy people across ages. Then a second PCR, running about 6 to 11 cycles, was carried out with a sample-barcoded 5' primer and a J-beta primer mix. TCRdb used MiXCR to reprocess the 5' RACE reads, holding one entry per CDR3 protein. The table records approximately 2,000,000 distinct CDR3 sequences, roughly two fifths of them present only once. Material: blood. The receptors were gathered from a human donor in good health.

The chain joins TRBV7-6 to TRBJ2-1, with 11 bases lining up with TRBD2. The CDR3 runs to 17 residues. CDR1 and CDR2 from the germline V gene are SGHVS and FNYEAQ. The V gene end was trimmed by 5 bases and the J gene end by 0 bases; junction bases not matched to a gene: 6. CDR3 coding DNA: TGTGCCAGCAGCCGTATACTAGCGGGGGCCTCCTACAATGAGCAGTTCTTC. Translated, it gives CASSRILAGASYNEQFF.

This chain links TRBV20-1 with TRBJ2-4; TRBD2 is a possible D gene (6 bases). The CDR3 is made up of 14 amino acids. V dropped 0 bases and J dropped 13 bases, with 19 bases sitting between them. Germline V CDR1 and CDR2: DFQATT, SNEGSKA (reference sequence). DNA for the CDR3: TGCAGTGCTAGAGATTCGAGCGGGTACAATGAGCAGTACTTC. It yields the protein CSARDSSGYNEQYF.